Listed below are T cell receptor beta chains from one sample, sequenced in a study of HIV-infected patients and healthy controls. TCRdb re-derived calls from the 5' RACE reads in MiXCR, one entry per CDR3 protein. The sample contains approximately 67,000 distinct CDR3 sequences, about 15% of which appear only once. The sequenced sample consisted of CD4+ T cells from blood. All receptors derive from a human donor in good health. CDR3s include the opening cysteine and the closing phenylalanine or tryptophan. D genes are given only for firm matches. A row's size may be missing; if present it is once, few, many or a size class.

TRBV6-1,many,TRBJ1-1,-,CASSEVLWAKEVKAFF,TGTGCCAGCAGTGAAGTTTTATGGGCTAAGGAGGTCAAAGCTTTCTTT
TRBV14,many,TRBJ2-6,TRBD1,CASSQAGTGIPGANVLTF,TGTGCCAGCAGCCAAGCCGGGACAGGGATTCCTGGGGCCAACGTCCTGACTTTC
TRBV7-8,once,TRBJ2-2,-,CASRSQGSGGPGELFF,TGTGCCAGCCGCAGTCAGGGGAGTGGCGGGCCCGGGGAGCTGTTTTTT
TRBV27,many,TRBJ2-3,-,CASSLYSSDTQYF,TGTGCCAGCAGTTTATACTCGTCAGATACGCAGTATTTT
TRBV5-4,few,TRBJ2-7,TRBD1,CASSLDRGTYEQYF,TGTGCCAGCAGCTTGGACAGGGGGACCTACGAGCAGTACTTC
TRBV7-8,many,TRBJ2-5,-,CASSLGPASMLGQETQYF,TGTGCCAGCAGCTTAGGTCCAGCGAGTATGCTGGGCCAAGAGACCCAGTACTTC
TRBV2,once,TRBJ2-7,TRBD1,CASSVSSTGGYEQYF,TGTGCCAGCAGTGTCTCTTCCACAGGGGGATACGAGCAGTACTTC
TRBV6-6,few,TRBJ2-1,TRBD2,CASSNPKLAVPFNEQFF,TGTGCCAGCAGCAACCCGAAGCTAGCGGTGCCTTTTAATGAGCAGTTCTTC
TRBV3-1,-,TRBJ1-5,-,CASSVGQPQANQPQHF,TGTGCCAGCAGCGTCGGACAGCCCCAGGCGAATCAGCCCCAGCATTTT
TRBV20-1,-,TRBJ1-2,-,CSARDRWEGTYGYTF,TGCAGTGCTAGAGATCGGTGGGAAGGGACCTATGGCTACACCTTC
TRBV28,few,TRBJ2-3,-,CASRPTGPNTQYF,TGTGCCAGCAGACCGACAGGACCTAATACGCAGTATTTT
TRBV20-1,-,TRBJ2-1,TRBD2,CRTRLAQFF,TGCAGAACAAGACTAGCTCAGTTCTTC
TRBV2,few,TRBJ2-3,-,CASSEGDTQYF,TGTGCCAGCAGTGAAGGAGATACGCAGTATTTT
TRBV4-1,once,TRBJ2-1,-,CASRLTYRAVEQFF,TGCGCCAGCAGGCTTACCTACAGGGCAGTTGAGCAGTTCTTC
TRBV6-6,-,TRBJ1-5,-,CATGSASNQPQHF,TGTGCCACCGGATCGGCTAGCAATCAGCCCCAGCATTTT
TRBV15,few,TRBJ2-1,-,CATSPLTSSYNEQFF,TGTGCCACCAGCCCTCTAACAAGCTCCTACAATGAGCAGTTCTTC
TRBV6-2/TRBV6-3,few,TRBJ1-1,TRBD1,CASSYEGTGIRMNTEAFF,TGTGCCAGCAGTTACGAGGGGACAGGGATCAGAATGAACACTGAAGCTTTCTTT
TRBV25-1,-,TRBJ2-1,-,CASSDYNEQFF,TGTGCCAGCAGTGACTACAATGAGCAGTTCTTC
TRBV6-2/TRBV6-3,-,TRBJ1-5,-,CASSRTGAGLSSQPQHF,TGTGCCAGCAGTAGAACGGGTGCCGGGCTCTCTTCACAGCCCCAGCATTTT
TRBV5-1,few,TRBJ2-5,TRBD1,CASSPRDRGSQYF,TGCGCCAGCAGCCCCAGGGACAGGGGATCCCAGTACTTC
TRBV9,many,TRBJ2-5,-,CASSVEGSWSQETQYF,TGTGCCAGCAGCGTAGAAGGCAGTTGGTCCCAAGAGACCCAGTACTTC
TRBV11-1,-,TRBJ2-7,-,CASSFPAGPTYEQYF,TGTGCCAGCAGCTTTCCGGCAGGCCCTACCTACGAGCAGTACTTC
TRBV19,few,TRBJ2-4,TRBD2,CASSILWTSGRVTKNIQYF,TGTGCCAGTAGTATCCTCTGGACTAGCGGGAGGGTGACCAAAAACATTCAGTACTTC
TRBV12-3/TRBV12-4,-,TRBJ2-3,TRBD2,CASTRGLAGDTQYF,TGTGCCAGCACCAGGGGACTAGCGGGAGATACGCAGTATTTT
TRBV7-2,few,TRBJ2-7,TRBD2,CASSLASGSWTYF,TGTGCCAGCAGCTTGGCTAGCGGAAGTTGGACGTACTTC
TRBV2,many,TRBJ2-7,-,CASARLGEQYF,TGTGCCAGCGCCCGACTCGGCGAGCAGTACTTC
TRBV20-1,-,TRBJ2-1,TRBD2,CSAKTPTPGLANEQFF,TGCAGTGCAAAAACGCCCACTCCGGGACTAGCCAATGAGCAGTTCTTC
TRBV5-1,few,TRBJ2-7,TRBD2,CASSLGRTSGSGREQYF,TGCGCCAGCAGCTTGGGGCGAACTAGCGGCTCCGGTCGGGAGCAGTACTTC
TRBV20-1,-,TRBJ1-3,-,CSARMHGTGRFSGNTIYF,TGCAGTGCTAGAATGCACGGAACAGGACGGTTCTCTGGAAACACCATATATTTT
TRBV14,few,TRBJ2-3,-,CASSQGIRGTQYF,TGTGCCAGCAGCCAAGGGATCCGCGGTACGCAGTATTTT
TRBV3-1,few,TRBJ2-5,TRBD2,CASSQGPSGRKTQYF,TGTGCCAGCAGCCAAGGACCTAGCGGGAGGAAGACCCAGTACTTC
TRBV2,few,TRBJ2-2,TRBD2,CASNLASGIVNTGELFF,TGTGCCAGCAATCTGGCTAGCGGGATAGTGAACACCGGGGAGCTGTTTTTT
TRBV30,-,TRBJ1-3,-,CAWSVQGGGNTIYF,TGTGCCTGGAGTGTACAAGGGGGAGGAAACACCATATATTTT
TRBV6-2/TRBV6-3,few,TRBJ2-7,-,CASSPRWGASYEQYF,TGTGCCAGCAGCCCGAGATGGGGGGCCTCCTACGAGCAGTACTTC
TRBV20-1,-,TRBJ1-6,-,CSGTTGLGSPLHF,TGCAGTGGAACGACAGGTTTGGGTTCACCCCTCCACTTT